This is a list of T cell receptor beta chains from one sample in a study of T cell responses to AZD1222 COVID-19 vaccine. Only in-frame clones appear in the TCRdb table, and some are missing; sequencing was by immunoSEQ multiplex PCR. This sample carries about 150,000 clones, over 75% of them seen once, and the ten largest clones take 1.1% to 1.5%. Specimen: peripheral blood, collected on day 0 of AZD1222 vaccination. These receptor sequences come from an adult in good health. The CDR3 runs from the conserved cysteine through the conserved F or W. Fields, in order: CDR3 protein, CDR3 DNA, D gene, clone size, V gene, J gene. A D gene is named only where the DNA matches it firmly. Size values are once, few and many counts, or a class for expanded clones, and some rows have none.

CASNPGMDAGELFF	TGTGCCAGCAACCCAGGGATGGACGCCGGGGAGCTGTTTTTT	.	few	TRBV7-9	TRBJ2-2
CASSLPGGREAFF	TGTGCCAGCAGTTTACCCGGGGGGCGGGAAGCTTTCTTT	.	.	TRBV28	TRBJ1-1
CASQTSGRNNEQFF	TGTGCCAGCCAGACTAGCGGGAGAAACAATGAGCAGTTCTTC	TRBD2	.	TRBV27	TRBJ2-1
CASMQSGTSGRNEQFF	TGTGCCAGCATGCAGTCCGGGACTAGCGGGAGGAATGAGCAGTTCTTC	TRBD2	.	TRBV11-2	TRBJ2-1
CASSVRSGAQNTGELFF	TGTGCCAGCAGCGTTAGGTCAGGGGCGCAAAACACCGGGGAGCTGTTTTTT	.	.	TRBV9	TRBJ2-2
CANLGLWEQYF	TGTGCCAACCTGGGACTCTGGGAGCAGTACTTC	.	.	TRBV6-6	TRBJ2-7
CAWRGPSYEQYF	TGTGCCTGGAGAGGCCCTTCCTACGAGCAGTACTTC	.	.	TRBV30	TRBJ2-7
CASSLAELANYGYTF	TGCGCCAGCAGCTTGGCAGAGTTGGCTAACTATGGCTACACCTTC	.	.	TRBV5-1	TRBJ1-2
CSCHPGDRVYNEQFF	TGCAGCTGCCACCCTGGAGACAGGGTTTACAATGAGCAGTTCTTC	TRBD1	.	TRBV29-1	TRBJ2-1
CASSRDRGTDTQYF	TGTGCCAGCAGCCGGGACAGGGGCACAGATACGCAGTATTTT	TRBD1	.	TRBV6-5	TRBJ2-3
CASIHRQGNTEAFF	TGTGCCAGCATCCACAGGCAGGGAAACACTGAAGCTTTCTTT	.	.	TRBV6-5	TRBJ1-1
CASSRDRANTEAFF	TGTGCCAGCAGTAGGGACAGGGCTAACACTGAAGCTTTCTTT	TRBD1	.	TRBV2	TRBJ1-1
CASSLTSATYEQYF	TGTGCCAGCAGCTTAACTAGCGCAACCTACGAGCAGTACTTC	TRBD2	.	TRBV7-2	TRBJ2-7
CASSFSGQGDTEAFF	TGCGCCAGCAGCTTCTCCGGACAGGGCGACACTGAAGCTTTCTTT	TRBD1	few	TRBV5-1	TRBJ1-1
CASSLGTDNNEQFF	TGTGCCAGCAGCTTGGGGACAGACAACAATGAGCAGTTCTTC	.	.	TRBV5-4	TRBJ2-1
CSARDLGGYTF	TGCAGTGCTAGAGATCTCGGGGGCTACACCTTC	.	.	TRBV20-1	TRBJ1-2
CASSIGSLWQLPSNQPQHF	TGTGCCAGTAGTATAGGGTCTCTTTGGCAACTACCTTCCAATCAGCCCCAGCATTTT	.	.	TRBV19	TRBJ1-5
CASTWGNEQFF	TGTGCCAGTACCTGGGGCAATGAGCAGTTCTTC	.	.	TRBV19	TRBJ2-1
CASSPRRDNSPLHF	TGTGCCAGCTCACCCCGAAGGGATAATTCACCCCTCCACTTT	.	.	TRBV18	TRBJ1-6
CASSFDQGHYEQYF	TGTGCCAGCAGCTTCGACCAGGGCCACTACGAGCAGTACTTC	.	.	TRBV11-1	TRBJ2-7
CASGLLAGPTGELFF	TGTGCTAGTGGTTTGTTAGCGGGGCCCACCGGGGAGCTGTTTTTT	TRBD2	.	TRBV12-5	TRBJ2-2
CASSLTGGYEQYF	TGCGCCAGCAGCTTGACAGGGGGCTACGAGCAGTACTTC	TRBD1	.	TRBV5-1	TRBJ2-7
CASRPTSGKRIPGELFF	TGTGCCAGCAGGCCGACTAGCGGGAAGCGGATACCCGGGGAGCTGTTTTTT	TRBD2	once	TRBV28	TRBJ2-2
CASSNRDRPSTDTQYF	TGTGCCAGCAGCAACCGGGACCGACCTAGCACAGATACGCAGTATTTT	.	.	TRBV9	TRBJ2-3
CASSLQGWYNNEQFF	TGTGCCAGCAGCTTACAGGGGTGGTATAACAATGAGCAGTTCTTC	.	.	TRBV7-2	TRBJ2-1
CASSLSPRVGSEQYF	TGTGCCAGCAGCCTCAGCCCCCGGGTAGGCTCCGAGCAGTACTTC	.	.	TRBV3-1/TRBV3-2	TRBJ2-7
CASSPGLAGYEQFF	TGTGCCAGCTCACCAGGACTAGCGGGATATGAGCAGTTCTTC	TRBD2	.	TRBV18	TRBJ2-1
CASSLIAGGEDQPQHF	TGTGCCAGCAGCTTAATCGCAGGGGGGGAAGATCAGCCCCAGCATTTT	TRBD1	.	TRBV7-8	TRBJ1-5
CASSQPGPQNEQFF	TGCGCCAGCAGCCAGCCGGGACCCCAAAATGAGCAGTTCTTC	.	.	TRBV5-1	TRBJ2-1
CASTPRDRAGDEQYF	TGTGCCAGTACCCCTAGAGACAGGGCCGGAGACGAGCAGTACTTC	TRBD1	once	TRBV19	TRBJ2-7
CASSVRDTNTGELFF	TGTGCCAGCAGCGTAAGGGACACCAACACCGGGGAGCTGTTTTTT	.	.	TRBV9	TRBJ2-2
CASSPSIDSSYNSPLHF	TGTGCCAGCTCACCATCGATCGACAGCTCCTATAATTCACCCCTCCACTTT	.	.	TRBV18	TRBJ1-6
CASSLAPSGRLDEQFF	TGTGCCAGCAGCTTGGCCCCTAGCGGGAGATTGGATGAGCAGTTCTTC	TRBD2	.	TRBV5-6	TRBJ2-1
CASGGVPRSGNTIYF	TGTGCCAGTGGGGGAGTCCCTCGCTCTGGAAACACCATATATTTT	.	.	TRBV19	TRBJ1-3
CASSLGPTGNTEAFF	TGTGCCAGCAGCTTAGGACCGACAGGAAACACTGAAGCTTTCTTT	.	.	TRBV11-3	TRBJ1-1
CASSFLQDNSPLHF	TGTGCCAGCAGCTTCCTACAGGATAATTCACCCCTCCACTTT	.	.	TRBV11-2	TRBJ1-6
CASSQSLPTGEQYF	TGTGCCAGCAGCCAATCTTTGCCCACAGGCGAGCAGTACTTC	.	.	TRBV16	TRBJ2-7
CASGKAHTQADYGYTF	TGTGCTAGTGGTAAAGCTCATACACAGGCGGACTATGGCTACACCTTC	.	.	TRBV12-5	TRBJ1-2
CATSRDRTGFLSQAFF	TGTGCCACCAGCAGAGATCGGACAGGATTTCTTTCCCAAGCTTTCTTT	TRBD1	.	TRBV15	TRBJ1-1
CASSPGVWTEAFF	TGTGCCAGCAGCCCTGGGGTTTGGACTGAAGCTTTCTTT	.	few	TRBV9	TRBJ1-1
CASTYRQGETQYF	TGTGCCAGCACCTATCGACAGGGAGAGACCCAGTACTTC	TRBD1	.	TRBV6-6	TRBJ2-5
CASSVTPRRREQYF	TGTGCCAGCAGTGTGACCCCCCGGAGAAGGGAGCAGTACTTC	.	.	TRBV2	TRBJ2-7
CASSSGLAYNEQFF	TGTGCCAGCAGCTCGGGACTAGCGTACAATGAGCAGTTCTTC	TRBD2	few	TRBV7-3	TRBJ2-1
CASSQDLGPTPSYEQYF	TGTGCCAGCAGCCAAGATTTAGGGCCCACACCCTCCTACGAGCAGTACTTC	.	.	TRBV3-1/TRBV3-2	TRBJ2-7
CASSSRGGANTGELFF	TGTGCCAGCAGCTCTCGAGGGGGGGCGAACACCGGGGAGCTGTTTTTT	.	.	TRBV11-3	TRBJ2-2
CASSVSGSSYNEQFF	TGTGCCAGCAGCGTGAGCGGCAGCTCCTACAATGAGCAGTTCTTC	.	.	TRBV5-4	TRBJ2-1
CASSYYGQPYEQYF	TGTGCCAGCAGTTACTACGGACAGCCCTACGAGCAGTACTTC	.	.	TRBV6-5	TRBJ2-7
CASSAGTNPFNEQFF	TGTGCCAGTAGTGCAGGGACAAATCCATTCAATGAGCAGTTCTTC	.	.	TRBV19	TRBJ2-1
CASSIQGGTEAFF	TGTGCCAGTAGTATCCAGGGAGGAACTGAAGCTTTCTTT	.	.	TRBV19	TRBJ1-1
CASSGLGRGPVGETQYF	TGTGCCAGTAGTGGGCTGGGCAGGGGCCCAGTGGGCGAAACCCAGTACTTC	.	.	TRBV19	TRBJ2-5
CASSLGIGVLEQYF	TGTGCCAGCAGCTTAGGCATAGGGGTTCTCGAGCAGTACTTC	.	.	TRBV7-2	TRBJ2-7
CASSQGADWSPLHF	TGTGCCAGCAGCCAGGGGGCGGATTGGTCACCCCTCCACTTT	TRBD1	.	TRBV5-5	TRBJ1-6
CAIRPRGDTEAFF	TGTGCCATCAGGCCGAGAGGGGACACTGAAGCTTTCTTT	.	.	TRBV10-3	TRBJ1-1
CASSVGGQGWTEAFF	TGTGCCAGCAGCGTAGGGGGACAGGGTTGGACTGAAGCTTTCTTT	TRBD1	.	TRBV9	TRBJ1-1
CASSPGPLPEPQHF	TGTGCCAGCAGCCCCGGACCCCTCCCTGAGCCCCAGCATTTT	.	.	TRBV7-9	TRBJ1-5